This TCR beta chain was documented in a study of cytomegalovirus exposure and HLA in healthy donors. It was with 60 Vbeta and 13 Jbeta primers that the PCR ran. Some clones are missing from TCRdb's copy, which holds only in-frame ones; the method was immunoSEQ multiplex PCR. The clone table shows more than 75,000 clones, with the ten largest holding just over 15%. General study findings and limits: Whilst most TCR sequences proved rare, a subset of public TCRs occurred across many donors. The study assumed roughly uniform donor sequencing depth for presence/absence analyses. There were reportedly fewer N-insertions in an Asian-associated ancestry cluster than the roughly 680-donor mean, in a later analysis. Per a prior analysis, the majority of TCR beta V segments were productive roughly 90% or roughly 30% of the time.

To note about this clone: Its antigen remains unidentified. Distinct nucleotide sequences in the sample also encode this CDR3.

V shed 7 bases and J 0 bases; nucleotides not matched to a gene: 0. Germline lookup yields CDR1 MGHDK and CDR2 SYGVNS. This CDR3 contains 15 residues. The chain recombines TRBV25-1 with TRBJ2-6, with TRBD2 matching 10 bases. Sequencing was carried out using PBMCs. This receptor was taken from a man aged 45-65 years in good health and CMV-seropositive. The CDR3: CASTSGGSGANVLTF. DNA of the CDR3: TGTGCCAGCACTAGCGGGGGCTCTGGGGCCAACGTCCTGACTTTC. Supplemented by reference TRBV25-1 and TRBJ2-6, the full variable domain reads EADIYQTPRYLVIGTGKKITLECSQTMGHDKMYWYQQDPGMELHLIHYSYGVNSTEKGDLSSESTVSRIRTEHFPLTLESARPSHTSQYLCASTSGGSGANVLTFGAGSRLTVL.